The 21 T cell receptor beta chains reported below all come from one sample, sequenced in a study of shared clonotypes between healthy human individuals. The protocol was immunoSEQ multiplex PCR, while the TCRdb copy is restricted to in-frame clones and leaves out a portion. The sample consists of approximately 2.5 million clones, roughly 93% of them appearing once. The specimen was naive CD4+ T cells from PBMCs. The sample's subset: CD45RA+ positively selected. These receptors all come from a man aged 18 to 29 in good health. Some clones in this sample may be carry-over from other donors' samples.

This clone was counted a few times. This same CDR3 is encoded by further DNA sequences in the sample. This chain uses TRBV28 with TRBJ2-7; D unresolved. This CDR3 spans 11 amino acids. Trimming removed 3 bases at V and 3 bases at J, with 3 bases between. Germline loops: CDR1 MDHEN, CDR2 SYDVKM. CDR3 sequence: CASSLGYEQYF. The CDR3 region has the DNA TGTGCCAGCAGTTTGGGCTACGAGCAGTACTTC.

This chain joins TRBV14 and TRBJ2-5, with 7 bases that match TRBD1. Germline values: CDR1 SGHDN, CDR2 FVKESK. The CDR3 is 14 amino acids. Unmatched junction bases numbered 4, after V lost 2 bases and J lost 4 bases. As DNA, the CDR3 is TGTGCCAGCAGCCAAACGACAGGGTCAGAGACCCAGTACTTC. This gives the protein CASSQTTGSETQYF.

This clone was recorded once. The genes are TRBV10-3 and TRBJ2-7; D call uncertain. The CDR3 consists of 12 residues. V lost 6 bases and J 1 base, leaving 7 bases between the germline ends. Germline CDR1 ENHRY, CDR2 SYGVKD. The chain's CDR3 is CAIRDGSYEQYF. CDR3 sequence (DNA): TGTGCCATCAGGGACGGATCCTACGAGCAGTACTTC.

The chain has TRBV5-5 and TRBJ1-1; TRBD1 might be the D (5 bases). This CDR3 is 14 amino acids long. The germline CDR1 and CDR2 sequences are SGHKS and YYEKEE (reference sequence). V lost 0 bases to trimming and J lost 0 bases, with 6 bases between them. In DNA form, the CDR3 reads TGTGCCAGCAGCTTGGACAGGTTGAACACTGAAGCTTTCTTT. Protein product: CASSLDRLNTEAFF.

This clone was recorded only once. V gene TRBV5-1 combines with J gene TRBJ2-3; TRBD2 matches 7 bases. Germline-derived CDR1 and CDR2 are SGHRS and YFSETQ. V was pared by 3 bases and J by 5 bases, with 6 bases of the junction left unmatched. CDR3 length equals 14 residues. CDR3 sequence (DNA): TGCGCCAGCAGCTCAGGACTAGACGGAGATACGCAGTATTTT. This gives the protein CASSSGLDGDTQYF.

V and J are TRBV21-1 and TRBJ2-6. TRBV21-1 is a listed pseudogene. The CDR3 sequence is 18 residues long. CDR3 sequence: CASSKFEDGTSGANVLTF. As DNA, the CDR3 is TGTGCCAGCAGCAAATTCGAGGACGGTACCTCTGGGGCCAACGTCCTGACTTTC.

This chain joins TRBV29-1 and TRBJ1-1; tentative D call: TRBD1 (6 bases). The V and J ends lost 5 bases and 2 bases respectively, with 12 bases between them. The CDR3 sequence is 13 residues long. CDR1 is SQVTM, CDR2 ANQGSEA, per germline. Here the CDR3 reads CSVNAGHNTEAFF. CDR3 in DNA: TGCAGCGTTAACGCGGGACACAACACTGAAGCTTTCTTT. The full variable domain, rest sourced from reference TRBV29-1 and TRBJ1-1, is SAVISQKPSRDICQRGTSLTIQCQVDSQVTMMFWYRQQPGQSLTLIATANQGSEATYESGFVIDKFPISRPNLTFSTLTVSNMSPEDSSIYLCSVNAGHNTEAFFGQGTRLTVV.

Turning to this clone: Other DNA sequences in this specimen translate into the identical CDR3. The V and J genes are TRBV18 and TRBJ2-7; 7 bases are shared with TRBD2. Germline V gene sequence: CDR1 KGHSH, CDR2 LQKENI. This CDR3 comprises 13 residues. V shed 3 bases, J shed 1 base, and the junction held 0 bases outside the gene matches. The CDR3 DNA follows: TGTGCCAGCTCACCCGGGGGGTCCTACGAGCAGTACTTC. The encoded protein is CASSPGGSYEQYF.

Written as DNA, the CDR3 is TGTGCCATCAGTGACAGCACGGGAGCCTACGAGCAGTACTTC. As protein: CAISDSTGAYEQYF. The gene calls are TRBV10-3 and TRBJ2-7; a possible D gene is TRBD2 (6 bases). The length of the CDR3 is 14 residues. Germline V gene lookup returns CDR1 ENHRY and CDR2 SYGVKD. The V and J ends lost 3 bases and 2 bases respectively, with 11 bases between them.

In regard to this clone: The same CDR3 arises from other DNA sequences in this sample as well. The V and J genes are TRBV7-8 and TRBJ2-7; 7 nucleotides agree with TRBD1. This CDR3 has 13 amino acids. The V segment lost 4 bases and the J segment 1 base; nucleotides outside the gene matches: 1. Looked up from germline, CDR1 is SGHVS and CDR2 is FQNEAQ. CDR3 amino acids: CASSSGQSYEQYF. The CDR3 DNA reads TGTGCCAGCAGCTCGGGACAGTCCTACGAGCAGTACTTC.

The chain recombines TRBV4-1 with TRBJ2-2; 7 nucleotides match TRBD1. The germline gives CDR1 MGHRA, CDR2 YSYEKL. With V trimmed by 1 base and J by 7 bases, 9 bases remained unmatched. CDR3 length equals 16 residues. The CDR3 DNA reads as TGCGCCAGCAGCCAAGGGGGATCGACAGGGATCGGGGAGCTGTTTTTT. Translation: CASSQGGSTGIGELFF.

This chain uses TRBV6-6 with TRBJ2-7, with D perhaps matching TRBD2 (6 bases). V shed 6 bases and J shed 0 bases, with 15 bases lying between them. Germline CDR1 and CDR2: MNHNY and SVGAGI (reference sequence). The CDR3 covers 15 residues. The CDR3 sequence is CASRTGTGGSYEQYF. For the CDR3, the DNA is TGTGCCAGCAGGACCGGGACTGGTGGCTCCTACGAGCAGTACTTC.

This clone was recorded once. CDR3 sequence: CASSLEGDTQYF. CDR3 DNA: TGTGCCAGCAGCTTAGAGGGGGATACGCAGTATTTT. The chain couples TRBV11-3 to TRBJ2-3; D remains ambiguous. Trimming pared 0 bases from V and 6 bases from J, leaving 4 bases between. The germline V gene encodes CDR1 SGHNT and CDR2 YENEEA. CDR3 size: 12 residues.

The chain recombines TRBV15 with TRBJ2-4, with D maybe TRBD1 (5 bases). The ends were cut back, 7 bases at V and 8 bases at J, with 9 bases in the middle. There are 11 residues in the CDR3. CDR1 LNHNV and CDR2 YYDKDF come from the germline V gene (reference sequence). CDR3 residues: CATTGSDIQYF. CDR3 nucleotide sequence: TGTGCCACCACAGGGTCGGACATTCAGTACTTC. The entire variable domain, with the rest obtained from reference TRBV15 and TRBJ2-4, is as follows: DAMVIQNPRYQVTQFGKPVTLSCSQTLNHNVMYWYQQKSSQAPKLLFHYYDKDFNNEADTPDNFQSRRPNTSFCFLDIRSPGLGDTAMYLCATTGSDIQYFGAGTRLSVL.

V and J are TRBV5-1 and TRBJ2-3; D might be TRBD2 (5 bases). V lost 0 bases and J 1 base, leaving 12 bases between the germline ends. The CDR3 spans 16 residues. Germline values: CDR1 SGHRS, CDR2 YFSETQ. The CDR3 here is CASSLASAGGTDTQYF. Written as DNA, the CDR3 is TGCGCCAGCAGCTTGGCTTCCGCCGGGGGCACAGATACGCAGTATTTT.

This chain links TRBV29-1 with TRBJ2-1, with TRBD1 matching 7 bases. The germline CDR1 and CDR2 sequences are SQVTM and ANQGSEA. V lost 0 bases to trimming and J lost 8 bases; unmatched junction nucleotides: 13. There are 16 residues in the CDR3. The CDR3 reads CSVEEIGQGEIYEQFF. The DNA of the CDR3 is TGCAGCGTTGAAGAGATCGGGCAGGGGGAAATCTATGAGCAGTTCTTC.

The V gene is TRBV5-4, the J gene TRBJ2-3, with 7 bases lining up with TRBD2. The CDR3 runs to 14 residues. Germline CDR1 is SGHNT and CDR2 is YYREEE (reference sequence). The V and J ends lost 2 bases and 3 bases, in that order; junction bases with no gene match: 3. The CDR3 here is CASSLKRETDTQYF. The CDR3 bases are TGTGCCAGCAGCTTAAAGCGGGAAACAGATACGCAGTATTTT.

The chain uses TRBV6-1 and TRBJ2-7; TRBD2 agrees at 8 bases. The V gene end was trimmed by 7 bases and the J gene end by 1 base; junction bases not matched to a gene: 3. CDR3 length equals 13 residues. Germline V lookup: CDR1 MNHNS, CDR2 SASEGT. The CDR3 here is CASTGLASYEQYF. The CDR3 DNA sequence: TGTGCCAGCACCGGACTAGCTTCCTACGAGCAGTACTTC.

This chain uses TRBV27 with TRBJ1-4; 9 nucleotides agree with TRBD1. This CDR3 is built from 16 residues. After removal of 6 bases from V and 8 bases from J, the junction contained 13 bases not matched to a gene. Germline V gene sequence: CDR1 MNHEY, CDR2 SMNVEV (reference sequence). The CDR3 spells CASSRRGDRVWEKLFF. The CDR3 bases are TGTGCCAGCAGCCGGAGGGGGGACAGGGTGTGGGAAAAACTGTTTTTT.

This clone has just one count. The chain links TRBV30 to TRBJ2-3, with 11 bases matching TRBD2. Germline V gene data show CDR1 as GTSNPN and CDR2 as SVGIG (reference sequence). This CDR3 spans 14 amino acids. After removal of 7 bases from V and 6 bases from J, the junction contained 9 bases not matched to a gene. CDR3 protein: CAFISGRGWDTQYF. The CDR3 coding sequence is TGTGCCTTCATTAGCGGGAGGGGTTGGGATACGCAGTATTTT.

With respect to this clone: At one end the junction does not follow the germline gene, possibly because of a read error. This same CDR3 is encoded by further DNA sequences in the sample. The CDR3 region is CASRSSGANVLTF. In nucleotides, the CDR3 is TGTGCCAGTAGGAGCTCTGGGGCCAATGTCCTGACTTTC. This chain joins TRBV19 and TRBJ2-6, with a possible D match to TRBD1 (5 bases). The V gene's germline CDR1 is LNHDA and CDR2 SQIVND (reference sequence). The CDR3 sequence is 13 residues long.